This TCR beta chain was recovered during a study of shared clonotypes between healthy human individuals (TCRdb year 2020). About the investigation overall: A few men and a couple of women, aged 18 to 49 years, made up the cohort. Per donor, three plates each were used for CD4 naive and CD4 memory, two for CD8 naive, and one for CD8 memory. To estimate repertoire size and how much clonotypes are shared between individuals, the study performed deep sequencing of blood TCR repertoires from a few healthy adults. To increase sequencing depth and limit assay-specific biases, different laboratories used diverse techniques to prepare libraries and sequence TCR repertoires. Per donor, leukapheresis produced somewhere between about 0.85 and 8.9 billion PBMCs. Here is what the overall study found, with its caveats: Incomplete sequencing was indicated by rarefaction of sorted-subset datasets, despite the large sequencing depth. Pairwise subsampling led to the expectation that sequencing depth would affect the degree of clonotype sharing among donors. Sampling was restricted to blood, and TCR repertoires in tissues likely differ from the TCR repertoires found in blood. Because the study included only a small number of donors, the genetic and exposure-history diversity represented was limited. Compared with non-shared clonotypes, clonotypes shared by all four sorted-subset donors had higher generation probabilities. Naive subsets generally had larger estimated clonotype richness than memory subsets did. Sharing across a few donors was observed for approximately 4.6% of naive CD4, over 3% of naive CD8, 2% to 2.5% of memory CD4, and around 0.4% of memory CD8 clonotypes.

With regard to this clone: Its target antigen remains unknown. Base-call qualities are not available, and no considerably larger clone is one nucleotide away. Within the sample, other DNA sequences also encode this same CDR3.

Using the deep immunoSEQ assay, multiplex PCR amplified TCR CDR3 regions from genomic DNA. Extracted genomic DNA from each cell subset was spread evenly across all wells of several immunoSEQ 96-well plates, with each plate serving as a replicate. For sorted subsets, around 200 ng genomic DNA, equal to tens of thousands of T cell genomes, was loaded into each replicate PCR. Purified libraries were quantified with a Qubit 3.0 fluorometer, sized on a Bioanalyzer 2100, and re-quantified with the KAPA Library Quantification kit. Every immunoSEQ 96-well plate was sequenced on a separate single-read 150-cycle Illumina NextSeq 550 flow cell. On the study's bioinformatics: Because only junctional sequences without quality scores were contained in the immunoSEQ output, filtering matching that applied to full-length reads could not be performed. To assign V/J genes and CDR3, sequences were annotated using PyIR, a Python wrapper for IgBLAST v1.9, with IMGT germline references. Reads were removed for weak V/J assignments (E-value above 1e-6), missing CDR3, stop codons, out-of-frame junctions, or ambiguous translated residues. V3J clonotypes were defined by identical inferred V gene, J gene, and CDR3 amino acid sequence. To compute the percentage overlap between repertoires, the number of shared unique clonotypes was divided by the size of the smaller repertoire. Three approaches were used to assess repertoire richness: RTK rarefaction, the Chao1 estimator, and Recon v2.1 estimates of unobserved clonotypes. OLGA was used to compute generation probabilities for all TCRbeta clonotypes that the gDNA method yielded from a handful of donors. Here the immuneACCESS table is served through TCRdb, limited to in-frame sequences with V and J called. Missing clones are a known gap in these copies; in checked studies unresolved V genes cover under half, and the rest lacks a known reason. Clone size and V and J calls were adopted from that table, with D and trimming inferred from the DNA. The sample profile shows a few million clones; approximately 95% of them were found once. In total, the top ten clones hold about 0.39% of the sample.

CDR1 and CDR2 are drawn from the germline V gene: MDHEN, SYDVKM. V lost 6 bases and J lost 2 bases; the stretch between them is 11 bases long. The CDR3 contains 13 residues, cysteine and phenylalanine counted. The sequence is cut down to CDR3 DNA, 39 bases in frame from base 1. The donors were healthy, HIV-negative adults who had no recently reported acute infections or vaccinations. Every donor was a Caucasian adult living in Nashville, Tennessee, USA. Magnetic negative selection was used to enrich CD4+ T cells, after which naive cells were positively selected on CD45RA and the negative fraction became the memory subset. Blood was obtained by leukapheresis, after which PBMCs were separated by Ficoll-Histopaque density gradient centrifugation and cryopreserved in liquid nitrogen vapor phase. Analytical flow cytometry was used to check the purity and quantity of each magnetically sorted T cell population. Genomic DNA was isolated from each sorted fraction and quantified by UV absorbance on a Nanodrop 2000c.

This receptor chain uses TRBV28 and TRBJ2-7; TRBD1 might be the D gene, on 6 matching bases. The sequencing input was naive CD4+ T cells from PBMCs. Read against the paper, the sample's cell subset or site label means: CD45RA+ positively selected. This TCR was sampled from a man between 18 and 35 years old in good health. Some clones in this sample may be carry-over from other donors' samples. At the DNA level, the sequence is TGTGCCAGCAGACCTACAGGGACCTACGAGCAGTACTTC. Its translation reads: CASRPTGTYEQYF.